Below are 7 T cell receptor beta chains sequenced from a single sample in a study of blood T cell repertoires in COVID-19. Data came from immunoSEQ multiplex PCR; TCRdb stores just in-frame clones and leaves some out. The repertoire holds a few hundred thousand clones, with around 87% as singletons. The source material was peripheral blood. The source is a woman aged 25 to 45 with COVID-19, enrolled during active disease.

The CDR3 DNA reads as TGCGCCAGCAGCTTGCGGTCCGGGAGGGTGGACCCGGATACGCAGTATTTT. The encoded protein is CASSLRSGRVDPDTQYF. V usage is TRBV5-1 and J usage is TRBJ2-3; 8 bases align to TRBD2. The CDR3 totals 17 residues. The germline V gene encodes CDR1 SGHRS and CDR2 YFSETQ. V lost 1 base and J lost 6; bases outside the gene matches: 13.

The rearrangement uses TRBV28 and TRBJ1-1; D is uncertain. V lost 3 bases and J 6 bases, leaving 23 bases between the germline ends. The CDR3 sequence is 17 residues long. Per germline, CDR1 MDHEN and CDR2 SYDVKM. CDR3 coding DNA: TGTGCCAGCAGTTTTAGGGAGGTTACGATCCTTCGTGCTGAAGCTTTCTTT. This codes for CASSFREVTILRAEAFF.

As concerns this clone: The same CDR3 also results from other DNA sequences found in this sample. The V gene is TRBV7-3, the J gene TRBJ2-1; 12 bases match TRBD2. The CDR3 contains 15 residues. Losses at the gene ends were 5 bases for V and 4 bases for J; bases not matched to a gene: 3. From germline, CDR1 is SGHTA and CDR2 FQGTGA. As DNA, the CDR3 is TGTGCCAGCAGCCCCGGGACTAGCGGGTACAATGAGCAGTTCTTC. Encoded protein: CASSPGTSGYNEQFF.

This chain links TRBV5-5 with TRBJ2-1; TRBD2 is a possible D gene (5 bases). This CDR3 has 16 residues. Germline V gene sequence: CDR1 SGHKS, CDR2 YYEKEE (reference sequence). The V end was cut by 3 bases, the J end by 2 bases, with 15 bases between. The CDR3 nucleotides read TGTGCCAGCAGCTCCGGGGTCCTACCACCCTACAATGAGCAGTTCTTC. Its protein product is CASSSGVLPPYNEQFF.

The chain has TRBV5-4 and TRBJ2-7; 11 bases align to TRBD2. Trimming at V came to 1 base and at J to 6 bases, leaving 6 bases not matched to a gene. This CDR3 comprises 15 residues. CDR1 and CDR2 (germline): SGHNT, YYREEE (reference sequence). CDR3 DNA sequence: TGTGCCAGCAGCTTGACTAGCGGGAGAACTCTCGAGCAGTACTTC. Translated: CASSLTSGRTLEQYF.

This chain joins TRBV25-1 and TRBJ1-1, with a tentative D call TRBD1 (6 bases). The CDR3 is 13 residues long. Germline V gives CDR1 MGHDK, CDR2 SYGVNS. V was trimmed by 4 bases and J by 6 bases, leaving 12 bases between them. The CDR3 region has the DNA TGTGCCAGCAGTGTCACAGGGACCTCTGAAGCTTTCTTT. Protein: CASSVTGTSEAFF.

The J gene is TRBJ2-7, the V gene TRBV11-2; 12 bases match TRBD2. With 7 bases clipped from V and 3 bases from J, the junction kept 13 bases outside the gene matches. Germline CDR1 and CDR2: SGHAT and FQNNGV. The CDR3 loop spans 17 amino acids. The CDR3 DNA is TGTGCCAGCACCCGAAAGACTAGCGGGAGAGAAAACTACGAGCAGTACTTC. Translated: CASTRKTSGRENYEQYF.